A selection of T cell receptor beta chains follows, all from one sample in a study of shared clonotypes between healthy human individuals. Method: immunoSEQ multiplex PCR; TCRdb's copy keeps in-frame clones and lacks some. The data hold about 2.1 million clones, with around 93% observed a single time. Sample: naive CD8+ T cells from PBMCs. The receptors here all came from a man younger than 35 in good health. Some clones in this sample may be carry-over from other donors' samples. Each CDR3 is given with its conserved first and last residue. The D gene is left open where the match is weak. Size tells how often a clone was seen (once, few, many) or the class of an expanded clone, and some rows leave it out.

TGTGCCAGCAGTCCGCCGGACAGGGGCCCCTACGAGCAGTACTTC,CASSPPDRGPYEQYF,TRBJ2-7,TRBV27,.,TRBD1
TGTGCCAGCAGGAACCTCCCCCCTAGCGGGACCCGGGAGCTGTTTTTT,CASRNLPPSGTRELFF,TRBJ2-2,TRBV7-2,once,TRBD2
TGTGCCAGCAGCTTAAACAGCAATGAGCAGTTCTTC,CASSLNSNEQFF,TRBJ2-1,TRBV7-8,once,.
TGTGCCAGCAGCCCCGGGGTAGCAGACCCGCCCTACGAGCAGTACTTC,CASSPGVADPPYEQYF,TRBJ2-7,TRBV13,.,.
TGCAGCGCTGAGGGGCGGGATGATTATGAGCAGTTCTTC,CSAEGRDDYEQFF,TRBJ2-1,TRBV29-1,.,.
TGTGCCAGCAGTGCCGCATGGGGGGAGCAGTACTTC,CASSAAWGEQYF,TRBJ2-7,TRBV6-1,.,.
TGTGCCAGCAGCCACGGGAATAGCAATCAGCCCCAGCATTTT,CASSHGNSNQPQHF,TRBJ1-5,TRBV28,.,.
TGTGCCAGCAGTTTCAGCGGAGTCTCCTACAATGAGCAGTTCTTC,CASSFSGVSYNEQFF,TRBJ2-1,TRBV27,few,.
TGTGCCAGCAGGGACGGTACAGCCAGCAATCAGCCCCAGCATTTT,CASRDGTASNQPQHF,TRBJ1-5,TRBV27,.,.
TGTGCCAGCACCGCGTGGGTAGCTCTCTCTGGGGCCAACGTCCTGACTTTC,CASTAWVALSGANVLTF,TRBJ2-6,TRBV9,.,.
TGCGCCAGCAGCTACGTAACAGGGGAATCTGAAGCTTTCTTT,CASSYVTGESEAFF,TRBJ1-1,TRBV5-1,.,TRBD1
TGTGCCAGCAGCTTGGGACGGGACGCAGCCTACGAGCAGTACTTC,CASSLGRDAAYEQYF,TRBJ2-7,TRBV7-6,.,.
TGCGCCAGCAGCCAAGGGACAGACTCCTACGAGCAGTACTTC,CASSQGTDSYEQYF,TRBJ2-7,TRBV4-3,.,.
TGTGCCACCCTTCCTGGTAGGATAGCGGGAGTCTCGGTCTACAATGAGCAGTTCTTC,CATLPGRIAGVSVYNEQFF,TRBJ2-1,TRBV15,.,TRBD2
TGTGCCAGCAGCCCCGAAGGACTAGCTTACAATGAGCAGTTCTTC,CASSPEGLAYNEQFF,TRBJ2-1,TRBV9,.,TRBD2
TGTGCCAGCAGTTTAGTCCAGCCTAGCACAGATACGCAGTATTTT,CASSLVQPSTDTQYF,TRBJ2-3,TRBV28,.,.
TGTGCCACCTCGGACTGGACAACCGGGGAGCTGTTTTTT,CATSDWTTGELFF,TRBJ2-2,TRBV19,.,.
TGTGCCAGCTCACCAGGTCCAGGACGCTACGAGCAGTACTTC,CASSPGPGRYEQYF,TRBJ2-7,TRBV18,once,.
TGCGCCAGCAGCTTGGTTGGGGGGGCGATTCCCAATGAGCAGTTCTTC,CASSLVGGAIPNEQFF,TRBJ2-1,TRBV5-1,once,.
TGTGCCAGCAGTGACCTCATCGCAGATACGCAGTATTTT,CASSDLIADTQYF,TRBJ2-3,TRBV25-1,.,.
TGCAGCGGGGTCGGGAATAACTATGGCTACACCTTC,CSGVGNNYGYTF,TRBJ1-2,TRBV29-1,.,.
TGTGCCAGCAGCTCCACTAGCGGGGGTGACTACGAGCAGTACTTC,CASSSTSGGDYEQYF,TRBJ2-7,TRBV7-9,.,TRBD2
TGTGCCAGCATCAGGGGAGGAGGGTACACTGAAGCTTTCTTT,CASIRGGGYTEAFF,TRBJ1-1,TRBV27,.,.
TGTGCCAGCAGCTTAGAGGCAGGGGTGGAGATCGAGCAGTACTTC,CASSLEAGVEIEQYF,TRBJ2-7,TRBV7-6,.,.
TGTGCCTGGAGTCCTGGGACTAGCGGGAGGCCCTTCATACCGCTGGCGACAGATACGCAGTATTTT,CAWSPGTSGRPFIPLATDTQYF,TRBJ2-3,TRBV30,.,TRBD2
TGTGCCAGAAGCTCAAAGACAGTCCGGAGGGGCTACACCTTC,CARSSKTVRRGYTF,TRBJ1-2,TRBV5-3,.,.
TGTGCCAGCAGCTCGGGACTACTAGATCCTAGTAAGCAGTTCTTC,CASSSGLLDPSKQFF,TRBJ2-1,TRBV13,.,TRBD2
TGTGCCAGCAGAACACCGACGGGGACCCAGTACTTC,CASRTPTGTQYF,TRBJ2-5,TRBV7-9,once,.
TGTGCCAGCAGCGTCGGACTCCAACAGGAAAATCAAGAGACCCAGTACTTC,CASSVGLQQENQETQYF,TRBJ2-5,TRBV9,.,.
TGTGCCAGCAGCATACCTCAGAAGGGAGGGGGGGCCTCTGGAAACACCATATATTTT,CASSIPQKGGGASGNTIYF,TRBJ1-3,TRBV7-6,once,.
TGCAGCGGCCTCGGGACAAGGGATCCCCGGGAGACCCAGTACTTC,CSGLGTRDPRETQYF,TRBJ2-5,TRBV29-1,.,.
TGCGCCAGCAGCAGGGGACAGGGGTATACCAATGAGCAGTTCTTC,CASSRGQGYTNEQFF,TRBJ2-1,TRBV5-1,once,TRBD1
TGTGCCTGGAGGCCCGGGGTGGGCGGGGGCTACACCTTC,CAWRPGVGGGYTF,TRBJ1-2,TRBV30,.,.
TGTGCCAGCAGCACAGGACGGATCAGTAGTGAGCAGTACTTC,CASSTGRISSEQYF,TRBJ2-7,TRBV9,.,.
TGTGCCACCAGCAGTGCGGACAGGTTACAAGAGACCCAGTACTTC,CATSSADRLQETQYF,TRBJ2-5,TRBV15,.,TRBD1
TGTGCCAGCAGCTCCGGACAGGAGCCCTACGAGCAGTACTTC,CASSSGQEPYEQYF,TRBJ2-7,TRBV7-6,.,TRBD1
TGTGCCAGCAGTGAAGCGCAGAGGACAGGGAACTATGGCTACACCTTC,CASSEAQRTGNYGYTF,TRBJ1-2,TRBV2,.,TRBD1
TGTGCCAGCAGTGAAGCCGTTTGGGTCCGTCTGGGCTACACCTTC,CASSEAVWVRLGYTF,TRBJ1-2,TRBV6-1,.,.
TGTGCCAGCACATCCTTGGGGGGTCCGATGACTGAAGCTTTCTTT,CASTSLGGPMTEAFF,TRBJ1-1,TRBV27,.,.
TGTGCCAGCAGTCCCGGACTAGCGGGAGTCGAGCAGTACTTC,CASSPGLAGVEQYF,TRBJ2-7,TRBV6-5,.,TRBD2
TGTGCCAGCAGCCATAGCGGGTTAGCGGGATATTTCTACGAGCAGTACTTC,CASSHSGLAGYFYEQYF,TRBJ2-7,TRBV28,.,TRBD2
TGTGCCAGCAGTTTCCAGGGGGCAGGCACTGAAGCTTTCTTT,CASSFQGAGTEAFF,TRBJ1-1,TRBV27,.,TRBD1
TGTGCCAGCAGTGAGGGGAACACTGAAGCTTTCTTT,CASSEGNTEAFF,TRBJ1-1,TRBV27,.,.
TGCGCCAGCAGTGAGCTCGGGGGCGCTGAAGGGAGGGGCCCCTACGAGCAGTACTTC,CASSELGGAEGRGPYEQYF,TRBJ2-7,TRBV10-1,.,.
TGTGCCAGCAGCTTAGGCCCAAACAGGGGCCGCTATGGCTACACCTTC,CASSLGPNRGRYGYTF,TRBJ1-2,TRBV11-1,.,TRBD1
TGTGCCAGCAGCTCAGGAGGGGTCGAGCAGTACTTC,CASSSGGVEQYF,TRBJ2-7,TRBV9,.,.
TGTGCTAGTGGTAATCCCGGGACAGGCGCAGGGGAGCAGTTCTTC,CASGNPGTGAGEQFF,TRBJ2-1,TRBV12-5,.,TRBD1
TGTGCCAGCAGCTTGACAGGGTACGGCGAGCAGTACTTC,CASSLTGYGEQYF,TRBJ2-7,TRBV11-2,.,TRBD1